Listed below are T cell receptor beta chains from one sample, sequenced in a study of PD-L1 blockade in urothelial cancer. The protocol was immunoSEQ multiplex PCR, while the TCRdb copy is restricted to in-frame clones and leaves out a portion. The data show under 40,000 clones, around nine tenths seen once. Sequences were derived from PBMCs, sampled around atezolizumab (anti-PD-L1) treatment. Receptors originate from a man in his fifties or sixties with urothelial cancer. The CDR3 runs from the conserved cysteine through the conserved F or W. The D gene is left open where the match is weak. Clone size is stated in some rows and not others, as once, few, many or a class when expanded.

d_gene	abundance	j_gene	v_gene	len	CDR3aa	CDR3nt
NA	NA	TRBJ1-6	TRBV27	15	CASSPRGSYNSPLHF	TGTGCCAGCAGTCCCAGGGGATCCTATAATTCACCCCTCCACTTT
NA	NA	TRBJ2-5	TRBV7-6	14	CASSLGSVQETQYF	TGTGCCAGCAGCTTAGGTAGTGTCCAAGAGACCCAGTACTTC
TRBD2	NA	TRBJ2-3	TRBV9	15	CASSVAGGLTDTQYF	TGTGCCAGCAGCGTAGCGGGGGGGCTCACAGATACGCAGTATTTT
TRBD2	NA	TRBJ2-3	TRBV19	15	CASSRLAGRTDTQYF	TGTGCCAGTAGCCGACTAGCGGGGCGGACAGATACGCAGTATTTT
NA	NA	TRBJ2-1	TRBV5-5	13	CASSLGPDNEQFF	TGTGCCAGCAGCTTGGGGCCTGACAATGAGCAGTTCTTC
NA	NA	TRBJ2-7	TRBV5-6	15	CASSLPGGLKKGQYF	TGTGCCAGCAGCTTACCGGGGGGCCTGAAAAAAGGGCAGTACTTC
TRBD1	NA	TRBJ1-1	TRBV10-3	14	CAISEPGGNTEAFF	TGTGCCATCAGTGAGCCAGGGGGGAACACTGAAGCTTTCTTT
TRBD1	NA	TRBJ1-2	TRBV4-2	16	CASSQEQGQANYGYTF	TGTGCCAGCAGCCAGGAACAAGGACAGGCCAACTATGGCTACACCTTC
NA	NA	TRBJ1-5	TRBV9	14	CASSLLPGNQPQHF	TGTGCCAGCAGCTTACTACCTGGGAATCAGCCCCAGCATTTT
TRBD2	NA	TRBJ2-4	TRBV30	18	CAWSVVLAGGLAKNIQYF	TGTGCCTGGAGTGTTGTCCTAGCGGGAGGGCTAGCCAAAAACATTCAGTACTTC
TRBD2	NA	TRBJ2-1	TRBV5-1	18	CASSPLTSGVGNPNEQFF	TGCGCCAGCAGCCCACTGACTAGCGGGGTGGGTAACCCCAATGAGCAGTTCTTC
TRBD2	NA	TRBJ2-1	TRBV9	16	CASSPIWGRAVDEQFF	TGTGCCAGCAGCCCTATATGGGGGAGGGCCGTGGATGAGCAGTTCTTC
NA	NA	TRBJ2-5	TRBV19	11	CATTRRETQYF	TGTGCCACGACTAGAAGAGAGACCCAGTACTTC
NA	NA	TRBJ1-4	TRBV6-5	14	CASRRVGTNEKLFF	TGTGCCAGCAGACGGGTGGGAACTAATGAAAAACTGTTTTTT
NA	NA	TRBJ2-2	TRBV4-2	16	CASSQDLPGPTGELFF	TGTGCCAGCAGCCAAGATCTTCCAGGGCCCACCGGGGAGCTGTTTTTT
TRBD1	NA	TRBJ1-4	TRBV29-1	13	CSVFTGGDEKLFF	TGCAGCGTTTTTACAGGGGGTGACGAAAAACTGTTTTTT
NA	NA	TRBJ1-2	TRBV18	16	CASSLNAPGQTYGYTF	TGTGCCAGCTCCCTAAACGCCCCGGGACAAACCTATGGCTACACCTTC
NA	NA	TRBJ1-4	TRBV30	12	CAWTGNGEKLFF	TGTGCCTGGACAGGGAACGGCGAAAAACTGTTTTTT
NA	NA	TRBJ2-3	TRBV7-3	14	CASSFGLATDTQYF	TGTGCCAGCAGCTTCGGGCTAGCGACAGATACGCAGTATTTT
TRBD1	NA	TRBJ2-1	TRBV19	18	CASSIAHTGASSYNEQFF	TGTGCCAGTAGTATAGCCCATACAGGGGCCAGTTCCTACAATGAGCAGTTCTTC
NA	NA	TRBJ2-1	TRBV7-8	16	CASSLGGPGDYNEQFF	TGTGCCAGCAGCTTAGGAGGGCCAGGCGACTACAATGAGCAGTTCTTC
NA	NA	TRBJ2-5	TRBV11-1	13	CASSSWTEETQYF	TGTGCCAGCAGCTCCTGGACAGAAGAGACCCAGTACTTC
NA	NA	TRBJ2-3	TRBV12-2	17	CASRLGVWTGSTDTQYF	TGTGCAAGTCGCTTAGGTGTTTGGACAGGTAGCACAGATACGCAGTATTTT
TRBD1	once	TRBJ2-3	TRBV5-1	16	CASSAAGTGAPYTQYF	TGCGCCAGCAGCGCGGCCGGGACAGGGGCCCCATATACGCAGTATTTT
NA	few	TRBJ1-5	TRBV4-1	16	CASSQEPGSSNQPQHF	TGCGCCAGCAGCCAAGAACCCGGGAGTAGCAATCAGCCCCAGCATTTT
TRBD2	NA	TRBJ2-3	TRBV5-4	16	CASSPNSGSRTDTQYF	TGTGCCAGCAGCCCCAATAGCGGGAGTAGGACAGATACGCAGTATTTT
NA	NA	TRBJ1-2	TRBV7-9	13	CASSSWGDYGYTF	TGTGCCAGCAGCTCATGGGGGGATTATGGCTACACCTTC
TRBD1	few	TRBJ1-3	TRBV5-4	16	CASSLSGTATGNTIYF	TGTGCCAGCAGCTTATCCGGGACAGCAACTGGAAACACCATATATTTT
NA	NA	TRBJ1-3	TRBV10-2	16	CASNEQGFLSGNTIYF	TGCGCCAGCAATGAGCAGGGTTTTCTCTCTGGAAACACCATATATTTT
NA	once	TRBJ2-4	TRBV7-8	14	CASSLDPAPNIQYF	TGTGCCAGCAGCTTAGACCCAGCGCCAAACATTCAGTACTTC
TRBD1	NA	TRBJ2-5	TRBV7-3	15	CASSLQTGGQETQYF	TGTGCCAGCAGCCTCCAGACAGGGGGCCAAGAGACCCAGTACTTC
TRBD2	NA	TRBJ2-1	TRBV28	16	CASTPIAGVGRNEQFF	TGTGCCAGCACCCCCATAGCGGGAGTTGGTAGAAATGAGCAGTTCTTC
NA	NA	TRBJ2-2	TRBV15	16	CATSRNSLANTGELFF	TGTGCCACCAGCAGGAACAGTTTAGCGAACACCGGGGAGCTGTTTTTT
NA	once	TRBJ1-4	TRBV28	13	CASLQVPDEKLFF	TGTGCCAGTCTCCAGGTCCCCGATGAAAAACTGTTTTTT
NA	NA	TRBJ2-7	TRBV21-1	19	CASSKGGDKLAGGAYEQYF	TGTGCCAGCAGCAAGGGGGGAGATAAACTAGCGGGAGGCGCATACGAGCAGTACTTC
TRBD1	NA	TRBJ1-2	TRBV4-2	17	CASSQGSGTGGANGYTF	TGTGCCAGCAGCCAAGGAAGCGGGACAGGGGGCGCGAATGGCTACACCTTC
NA	once	TRBJ2-3	TRBV7-8	12	CASSLGADTQYF	TGTGCCAGCAGTTTAGGAGCAGATACGCAGTATTTT
NA	NA	TRBJ1-2	TRBV28	11	CASSPSYGYTF	TGTGCCAGCAGCCCTTCGTATGGCTACACCTTC
TRBD1	NA	TRBJ2-1	TRBV5-1	18	CASSLGQGGSHSYNEQFF	TGCGCCAGCAGCTTGGGACAGGGGGGTAGCCACTCCTACAATGAGCAGTTCTTC
TRBD2	NA	TRBJ2-7	TRBV28	15	CASRLGLAGGYEQYF	TGTGCCAGCAGACTCGGACTAGCGGGGGGCTACGAGCAGTACTTC
NA	NA	TRBJ1-3	TRBV2	16	CASSVRGLSEGNTIYF	TGTGCCAGCAGTGTTCGGGGACTCTCTGAAGGAAACACCATATATTTT
TRBD2	NA	TRBJ2-1	TRBV28	17	CASSSLTASGLSNEQFF	TGTGCCAGCAGTTCCCTTACAGCTAGCGGGCTAAGCAATGAGCAGTTCTTC
NA	NA	TRBJ1-2	TRBV18	16	CASSPVLQGGFYGYTF	TGTGCCAGCTCACCAGTTTTACAGGGCGGCTTCTATGGCTACACCTTC
NA	few	TRBJ2-2	TRBV28	16	CASSFGSGANTGELFF	TGTGCCAGCAGTTTCGGCTCTGGAGCGAACACCGGGGAGCTGTTTTTT
NA	NA	TRBJ1-5	TRBV28	14	CAGRGLNSNQPQHF	TGTGCCGGCCGTGGACTCAATAGCAATCAGCCCCAGCATTTT
NA	NA	TRBJ1-3	TRBV7-2	17	CASSLAGGLGAGNTIYF	TGTGCCAGCAGCTTAGCGGGGGGACTTGGGGCCGGAAACACCATATATTTT
TRBD2	NA	TRBJ2-7	TRBV11-3	17	CASTQGGLAGTAYEQYF	TGTGCCAGCACCCAAGGGGGACTAGCGGGGACGGCCTACGAGCAGTACTTC
NA	once	TRBJ2-7	TRBV5-4	14	CASSHPGTSYEQYF	TGTGCCAGCAGCCACCCCGGGACAAGCTACGAGCAGTACTTC
NA	NA	TRBJ1-3	TRBV28	14	CASQQGSTGNTIYF	TGTGCCAGCCAACAGGGAAGTACTGGAAACACCATATATTTT
TRBD1	NA	TRBJ2-5	TRBV19	14	CASSVNRGRETQYF	TGTGCCAGTAGTGTAAACAGGGGGCGAGAGACCCAGTACTTC